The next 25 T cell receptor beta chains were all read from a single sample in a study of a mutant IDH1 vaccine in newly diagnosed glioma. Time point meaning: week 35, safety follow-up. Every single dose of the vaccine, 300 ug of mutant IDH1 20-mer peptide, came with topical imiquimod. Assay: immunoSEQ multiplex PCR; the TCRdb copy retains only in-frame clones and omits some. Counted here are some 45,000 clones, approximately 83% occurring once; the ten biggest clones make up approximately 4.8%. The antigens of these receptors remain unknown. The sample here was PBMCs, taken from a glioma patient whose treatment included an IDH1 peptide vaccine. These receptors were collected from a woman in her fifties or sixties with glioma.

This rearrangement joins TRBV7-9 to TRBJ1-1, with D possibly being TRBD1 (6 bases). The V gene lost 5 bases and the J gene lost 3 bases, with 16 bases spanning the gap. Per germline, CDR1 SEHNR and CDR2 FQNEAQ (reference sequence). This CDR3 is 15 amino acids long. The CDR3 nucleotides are TGTGCCAGCAGCCTCCCCCAGGGGCCATACACTGAAGCTTTCTTT. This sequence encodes CASSLPQGPYTEAFF.

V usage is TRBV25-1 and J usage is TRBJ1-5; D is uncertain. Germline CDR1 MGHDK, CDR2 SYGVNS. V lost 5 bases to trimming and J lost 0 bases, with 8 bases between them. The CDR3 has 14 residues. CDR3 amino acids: CASSIGISNQPQHF. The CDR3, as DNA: TGTGCCAGCAGTATCGGAATTAGCAATCAGCCCCAGCATTTT.

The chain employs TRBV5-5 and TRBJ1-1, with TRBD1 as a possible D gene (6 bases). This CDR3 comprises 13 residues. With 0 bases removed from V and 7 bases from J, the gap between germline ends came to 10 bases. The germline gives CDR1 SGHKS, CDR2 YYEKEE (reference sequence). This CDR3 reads CASSLVAGDEAFF. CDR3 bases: TGTGCCAGCAGCTTGGTAGCAGGGGATGAAGCTTTCTTT.

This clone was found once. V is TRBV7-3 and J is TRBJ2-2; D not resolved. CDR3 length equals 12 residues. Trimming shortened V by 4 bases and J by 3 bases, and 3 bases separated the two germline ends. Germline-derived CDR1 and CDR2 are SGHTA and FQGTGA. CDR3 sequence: CASSSDTGELFF. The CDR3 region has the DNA TGTGCCAGCAGCTCAGACACCGGGGAGCTGTTTTTT.

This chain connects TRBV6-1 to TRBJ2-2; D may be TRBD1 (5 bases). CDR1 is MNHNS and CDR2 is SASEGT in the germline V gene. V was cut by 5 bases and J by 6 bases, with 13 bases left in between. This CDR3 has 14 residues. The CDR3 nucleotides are TGTGCCAGCAGTCAACAGGATGTGGCCGGGGAGCTGTTTTTT. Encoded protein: CASSQQDVAGELFF.

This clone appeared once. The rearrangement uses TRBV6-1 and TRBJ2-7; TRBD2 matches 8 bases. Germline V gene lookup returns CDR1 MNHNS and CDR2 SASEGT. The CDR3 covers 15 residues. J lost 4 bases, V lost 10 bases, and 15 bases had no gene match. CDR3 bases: TGTGCCACCAGCCCCAATGCGGGGGGTAGGTACGAGCAGTACTTC. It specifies CATSPNAGGRYEQYF.

This chain's CDR3 is CASSSTGPGELFF. The CDR3 coding sequence is TGCGCCAGCAGCTCAACAGGCCCCGGGGAGCTGTTTTTT. The chain links TRBV5-1 to TRBJ2-2; TRBD1 might be the D (5 bases). Germline values: CDR1 SGHRS, CDR2 YFSETQ. The CDR3 consists of 13 residues. V dropped 3 bases and J dropped 6 bases, with 9 bases sitting between them.

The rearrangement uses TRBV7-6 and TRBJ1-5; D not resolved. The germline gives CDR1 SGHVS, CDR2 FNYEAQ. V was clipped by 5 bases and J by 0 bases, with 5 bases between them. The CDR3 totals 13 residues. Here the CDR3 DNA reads TGTGCCAGCAGCACGAATAGCAATCAGCCCCAGCATTTT. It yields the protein CASSTNSNQPQHF.

The DNA for the CDR3 is TGTGCCAGCAGCCCCCGGTCGACCGGGGAGCTGTTTTTT. Translation: CASSPRSTGELFF. V is TRBV7-3 and J is TRBJ2-2; D is uncertain. The germline CDR1 and CDR2 sequences are SGHTA and FQGTGA. The germline V and J ends were trimmed by 5 bases and 5 bases, with 9 bases remaining between them. The CDR3 contains 13 residues.

The CDR3 reads CASSLGWEEKLFF. The CDR3 nucleotides read TGTGCCAGCAGTTTAGGTTGGGAGGAAAAACTGTTTTTT. The chain recombines TRBV27 with TRBJ1-4; D is uncertain. The CDR3 has 13 residues. Germline assignment: CDR1 MNHEY and CDR2 SMNVEV (reference sequence). Trimming removed 2 bases from V and 8 bases from J, with 9 bases in between.

DNA for the CDR3: TGTGCCAGCAGCTGGGGCAGGGGCAATCAGCCCCAGCATTTT. Its protein product is CASSWGRGNQPQHF. The chain recombines TRBV2 with TRBJ1-5; TRBD1 is a possible D gene (5 bases). Germline CDR1 reads SNHLY; CDR2 reads FYNNEI. CDR3 length: 14 residues. V shed 6 bases and J shed 2 bases, with 11 bases lying between them.

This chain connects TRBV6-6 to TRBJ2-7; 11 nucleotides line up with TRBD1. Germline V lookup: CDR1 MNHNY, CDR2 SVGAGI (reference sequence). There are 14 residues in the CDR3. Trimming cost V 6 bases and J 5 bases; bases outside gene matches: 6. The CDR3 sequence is CASSRRTGGDEQYF. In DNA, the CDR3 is TGTGCCAGCAGCCGGCGGACAGGGGGCGACGAGCAGTACTTC.

Here the CDR3 DNA reads TGCGCCAGCAGCTTGAGAACGGGACAGGGGATGAACACTGAAGCTTTCTTT. Translating it yields CASSLRTGQGMNTEAFF. The chain is built from TRBV5-1 and TRBJ1-1, with 10 bases identical to TRBD1. Trimming took 1 base from V and 0 from J; bases not matched to a gene: 6. Germline CDR1 reads SGHRS; CDR2 reads YFSETQ. This CDR3 has 17 amino acids.

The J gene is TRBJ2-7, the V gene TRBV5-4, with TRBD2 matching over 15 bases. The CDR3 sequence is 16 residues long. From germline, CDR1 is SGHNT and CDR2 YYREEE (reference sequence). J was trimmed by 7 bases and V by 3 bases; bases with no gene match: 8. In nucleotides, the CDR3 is TGTGCCAGCAGCTCTCAGACGGGACTAGCGGGGGGAGAGCAGTACTTC. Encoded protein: CASSSQTGLAGGEQYF.

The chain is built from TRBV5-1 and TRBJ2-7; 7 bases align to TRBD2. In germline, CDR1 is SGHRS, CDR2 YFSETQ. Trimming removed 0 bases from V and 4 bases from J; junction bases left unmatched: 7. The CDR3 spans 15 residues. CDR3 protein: CASSLVWGGTYEQYF. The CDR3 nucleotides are TGCGCCAGCAGCTTGGTGTGGGGGGGAACATACGAGCAGTACTTC. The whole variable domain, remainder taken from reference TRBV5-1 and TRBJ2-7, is KAGVTQTPRYLIKTRGQQVTLSCSPISGHRSVSWYQQTPGQGLQFLFEYFSETQRNKGNFPGRFSGRQFSNSRSEMNVSTLELGDSALYLCASSLVWGGTYEQYFGPGTRLTVT.

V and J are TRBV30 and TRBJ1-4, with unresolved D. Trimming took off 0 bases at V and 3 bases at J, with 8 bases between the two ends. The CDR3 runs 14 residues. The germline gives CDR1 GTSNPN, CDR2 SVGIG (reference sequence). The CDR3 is CAWSVSKANEKLFF. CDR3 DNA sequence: TGTGCCTGGAGTGTATCCAAGGCTAATGAAAAACTGTTTTTT.

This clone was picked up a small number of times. The CDR3 DNA follows: TGTGCCAGCAGCGGGACAGGGGCGCGTGAGACCCAGTACTTC. Its protein is CASSGTGARETQYF. V usage is TRBV5-4 and J usage is TRBJ2-5; 10 bases are a match to TRBD1. The length of the CDR3 is 14 residues. Germline-derived CDR1 and CDR2 are SGHNT and YYREEE (reference sequence). J lost 5 bases, V lost 4 bases, and 5 bases had no gene match.

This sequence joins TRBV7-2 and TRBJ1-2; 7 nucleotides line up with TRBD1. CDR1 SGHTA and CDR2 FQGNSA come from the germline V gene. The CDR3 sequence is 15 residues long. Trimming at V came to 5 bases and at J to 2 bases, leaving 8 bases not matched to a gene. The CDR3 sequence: CASSTSGQINYGYTF. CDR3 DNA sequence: TGTGCCAGCAGCACCTCGGGACAGATCAACTATGGCTACACCTTC.

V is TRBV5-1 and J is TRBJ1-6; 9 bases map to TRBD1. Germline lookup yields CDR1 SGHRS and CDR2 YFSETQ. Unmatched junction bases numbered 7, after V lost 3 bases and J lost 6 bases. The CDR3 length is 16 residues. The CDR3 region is CASSWSGTGLNSPLHF. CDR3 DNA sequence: TGCGCCAGCAGCTGGTCTGGGACAGGGCTTAATTCACCCCTCCACTTT.

This chain's CDR3 is CASSRSKGAYGYTF. The CDR3 DNA reads as TGTGCCAGCAGCCGCTCCAAGGGAGCCTATGGCTACACCTTC. V usage is TRBV7-2 and J usage is TRBJ1-2; D is unresolved. Germline V gene sequence: CDR1 SGHTA, CDR2 FQGNSA. This CDR3 has 14 amino acids. V lost 5 bases to trimming and J lost 4 bases, with 14 bases between them.

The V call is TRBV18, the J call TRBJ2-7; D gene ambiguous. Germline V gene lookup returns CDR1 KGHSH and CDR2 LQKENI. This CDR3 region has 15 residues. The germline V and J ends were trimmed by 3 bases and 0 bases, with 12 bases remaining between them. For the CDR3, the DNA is TGTGCCAGCTCACCGAACTTCAGAGGCTCCTACGAGCAGTACTTC. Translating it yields CASSPNFRGSYEQYF. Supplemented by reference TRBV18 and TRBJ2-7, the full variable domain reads NAGVMQNPRHLVRRRGQEARLRCSPMKGHSHVYWYRQLPEEGLKFMVYLQKENIIDESGMPKERFSAEFPKEGPSILRIQQVVRGDSAAYFCASSPNFRGSYEQYFGPGTRLTVT.

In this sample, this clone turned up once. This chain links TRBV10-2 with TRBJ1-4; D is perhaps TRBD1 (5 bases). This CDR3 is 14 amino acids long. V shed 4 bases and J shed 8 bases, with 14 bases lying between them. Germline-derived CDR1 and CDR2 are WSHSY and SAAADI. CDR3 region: CASSGNRRGEKLFF. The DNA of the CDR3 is TGCGCCAGCAGTGGTAACCGCCGGGGCGAAAAACTGTTTTTT.

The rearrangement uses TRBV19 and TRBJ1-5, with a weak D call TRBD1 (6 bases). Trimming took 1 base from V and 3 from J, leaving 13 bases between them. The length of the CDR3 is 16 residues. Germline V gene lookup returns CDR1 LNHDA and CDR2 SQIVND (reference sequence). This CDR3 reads CASSIGTGLDNQPQHF. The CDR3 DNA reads TGTGCCAGTAGTATAGGAACAGGGTTGGACAATCAGCCCCAGCATTTT.

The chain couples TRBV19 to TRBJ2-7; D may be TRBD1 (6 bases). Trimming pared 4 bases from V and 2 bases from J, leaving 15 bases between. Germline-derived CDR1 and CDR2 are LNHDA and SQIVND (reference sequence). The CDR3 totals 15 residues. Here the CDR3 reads CASSTKNRDPYEQYF. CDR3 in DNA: TGTGCCAGTAGTACAAAAAACAGGGACCCCTACGAGCAGTACTTC. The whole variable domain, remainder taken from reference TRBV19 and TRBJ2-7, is DGGITQSPKYLFRKEGQNVTLSCEQNLNHDAMYWYRQDPGQGLRLIYYSQIVNDFQKGDIAEGYSVSREKKESFPLTVTSAQKNPTAFYLCASSTKNRDPYEQYFGPGTRLTVT.

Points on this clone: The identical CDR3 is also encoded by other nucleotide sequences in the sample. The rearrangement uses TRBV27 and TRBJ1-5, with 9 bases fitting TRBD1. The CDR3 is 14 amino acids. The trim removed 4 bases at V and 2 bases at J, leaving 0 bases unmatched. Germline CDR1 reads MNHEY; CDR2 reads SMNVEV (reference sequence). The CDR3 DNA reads TGTGCCAGCAGTTGGACAGGGGGCAATCAGCCCCAGCATTTT. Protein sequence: CASSWTGGNQPQHF.